Each of the 26 T cell receptor beta chains below was sequenced from the same sample in a study of T cells after yellow fever vaccination. TCRdb passed the 5' RACE reads through MiXCR, listing each CDR3 protein once. The sample records about 13,000 distinct CDR3 sequences, under 5.5% being singletons. Sequenced here: PBMCs, either bulk or a sorted T-cell subset (CD4+, CD8+, memory, or dextramer-sorted; not recorded which), sampled 45 days after the yellow fever booster vaccination. Receptors were obtained from a man aged 30 to 45 who received the YFV17D yellow fever vaccine.

This clonotype appeared many times. V and J are TRBV30 and TRBJ2-1, with D possibly TRBD1 on 6 matching bases. Germline loops: CDR1 GTSNPN, CDR2 SVGIG (reference sequence). CDR3 length equals 15 residues. V shed 2 bases and J shed 4 bases, with 15 bases lying between them. The CDR3 DNA sequence: TGTGCCTGGAGTAAGTGGCAGGGGATTTACAATGAGCAGTTCTTC. It yields the protein CAWSKWQGIYNEQFF. The complete variable domain, with remaining parts taken from reference TRBV30 and TRBJ2-1, reads SQTIHQWPATLVQPVGSPLSLECTVEGTSNPNLYWYRQAAGRGLQLLFYSVGIGQISSEVPQNLSASRPQDRQFILSSKKLLLSDSGFYLCAWSKWQGIYNEQFFGPGTRLTVL.

This clonotype has a count of ten or more. V and J are TRBV15 and TRBJ2-1, with D possibly TRBD2 on 6 matching bases. The length of the CDR3 is 17 residues. The V gene's germline CDR1 is LNHNV and CDR2 YYDKDF (reference sequence). V was cut by 4 bases and J by 8 bases, with 24 bases left in between. CDR3 DNA: TGTGCCACCAGCACCCCCAGACTAGGTGCTCTCCGGGATGAGCAGTTCTTC. Translation gives CATSTPRLGALRDEQFF.

As concerns this clonotype: This CDR3 is missing its conserved last phenylalanine or tryptophan, likely due to a read error. This sequence joins TRBV2 and TRBJ2-2; tentative D call: TRBD2 (6 bases). CDR1 is SNHLY, CDR2 FYNNEI, per germline. Trimming removed 3 bases at V and 4 bases at J, with 15 bases between. This CDR3 contains 16 residues. Written as DNA, the CDR3 is TGTGCCAGCAGTGACCGTTCGGGAGTTCTCACCGGGGAGCTGTTTTGT. This gives the protein CASSDRSGVLTGELFC.

This clonotype was counted between two and nine times. This chain joins TRBV11-2 and TRBJ2-7; 10 bases align to TRBD1. Germline CDR1 and CDR2: SGHAT and FQNNGV. The CDR3 length is 15 residues. V trimming: 0 bases; J trimming: 4 bases; junction bases outside the gene matches: 3. The chain's CDR3 is CASSLEPGQGYEQYF. CDR3 nucleotides: TGTGCCAGCAGCTTAGAGCCGGGACAGGGGTACGAGCAGTACTTC.

Note on this clonotype: Given a much more abundant clone one base away, this may be a read error. The chain recombines TRBV5-4 with TRBJ2-7; D may be TRBD2 (5 bases). The CDR3 runs to 16 residues. Germline V CDR1 and CDR2: SGHNT, YYREEE (reference sequence). DNA of the CDR3: TGTGTCAGCAGCTTTCATGGTGGGAGTTCTTCTTACGAGCAGTACTTC. As protein: CVSSFHGGSSSYEQYF.

This clonotype was seen at least ten times. V and J are TRBV24-1 and TRBJ2-1; a possible D gene is TRBD1 (6 bases). The V gene lost 2 bases and the J gene lost 2 bases, with 12 bases spanning the gap. The CDR3 totals 16 residues. The germline V gene encodes CDR1 KGHDR and CDR2 SFDVKD. The CDR3 reads CATSDSGTRTYNEQFF. The CDR3 nucleotides are TGTGCCACCAGTGATTCCGGGACAAGGACCTACAATGAGCAGTTCTTC.

This clonotype has at least ten counts. DNA for the CDR3: TGCAGTGCGAAACAGGGCACCGGGGAGCTGTTTTTT. Its translation: CSAKQGTGELFF. The chain carries TRBV20-1 and TRBJ2-2; D is possibly TRBD1 (6 bases). CDR1 DFQATT and CDR2 SNEGSKA come from the germline V gene (reference sequence). CDR3 length: 12 residues. Trimming left V 6 bases short and J 4 bases short, with 9 bases between.

The gene calls are TRBV19 and TRBJ2-1, with TRBD2 identical over 15 bases. Germline V gives CDR1 LNHDA, CDR2 SQIVND (reference sequence). V dropped 5 bases and J dropped 2; count of bases not matched to a gene: 7. The CDR3 consists of 18 residues. The DNA for the CDR3 is TGTGCCAGTAGTGACAGATGGACTAGCGGGAGGGCCTACAATGAGCAGTTCTTC. Its protein product is CASSDRWTSGRAYNEQFF.

This clonotype was observed at least ten times. This rearrangement joins TRBV4-2 to TRBJ2-7, with no clear D. The CDR3 has 14 residues. V was shortened by 0 bases and J by 0 bases, with 6 bases between the two germline ends. Germline CDR1 and CDR2: LGHNA and YNFKEQ. The CDR3 sequence: CASSQERYSYEQYF. The CDR3, as DNA: TGTGCCAGCAGCCAAGAACGGTACTCCTACGAGCAGTACTTC.

This clonotype was picked up many times. V and J are TRBV6-2 or TRBV6-3 and TRBJ2-2; no firm D call. The CDR3 length is 13 residues. CDR1 and CDR2 (germline): MNHEY, SVGEGT. V was trimmed by 6 bases and J by 8 bases, leaving 13 bases between them. The CDR3 is CASRYGVPGELFF. The CDR3 DNA reads TGTGCCAGCAGGTACGGAGTGCCTGGGGAGCTGTTTTTT.

In this sample, this clonotype turned up many times. The rearrangement uses TRBV18 and TRBJ2-7; D unresolved. CDR1 and CDR2 (germline): KGHSH, LQKENI. This CDR3 contains 15 residues. The germline V and J ends were trimmed by 2 bases and 5 bases, with 16 bases remaining between them. CDR3 residues: CASSPLSSHHHEQYF. Here the CDR3 DNA reads TGTGCCAGCTCACCATTATCTTCTCATCACCACGAGCAGTACTTC.

Ten or more counts support this clonotype. This chain connects TRBV14 to TRBJ2-2, with D hard to call. Looked up from germline, CDR1 is SGHDN and CDR2 is FVKESK. This CDR3 comprises 12 residues. V was pared by 6 bases and J by 6 bases, with 8 bases between. CDR3 nucleotide sequence: TGTGCCAGCAGACGCTCTCCCGGGGAGCTGTTTTTT. It is translated as CASRRSPGELFF. The whole variable domain, filled in from reference TRBV14 and TRBJ2-2, reads EAGVTQFPSHSVIEKGQTVTLRCDPISGHDNLYWYRRVMGKEIKFLLHFVKESKQDESGMPNNRFLAERTGGTYSTLKVQPAELEDSGVYFCASRRSPGELFFGEGSRLTVL.

This clonotype was seen ten or more times. The chain joins TRBV5-6 to TRBJ2-5; 9 bases match TRBD2. V was clipped by 4 bases and J by 3 bases; unmatched bases: 4. The CDR3 has 14 amino acids. CDR1 is SGHDT, CDR2 YYEEEE, per germline. The CDR3 nucleotides are TGTGCCAGCAGCGTAGCGGGAGTGGAAGAGACCCAGTACTTC. Translated: CASSVAGVEETQYF.

There are many counts of this clonotype. One end of the junction varies from germline; a read error may be responsible. This chain connects TRBV29-1 to TRBJ2-5; 13 nucleotides match TRBD2. Germline CDR1 SQVTM, CDR2 ANQGSEA. The CDR3 is 15 residues long. Written as DNA, the CDR3 is TGCAGCGTGGAAGGACTAGCGGGAGTACAAGAGACCCAGTACTTC. It yields the protein CSVEGLAGVQETQYF.

At least ten counts were recorded for this clonotype. This rearrangement joins TRBV5-1 to TRBJ2-7; 9 bases are a match to TRBD2. The CDR3 loop spans 15 amino acids. The V segment lost 0 bases and the J segment 6 bases; nucleotides outside the gene matches: 7. From germline, CDR1 is SGHRS and CDR2 YFSETQ. For the CDR3, the DNA is TGCGCCAGCAGCTTGGGACTAGCGGAAAGGGCCGAGCAGTACTTC. Translation: CASSLGLAERAEQYF.

This clonotype was found many times. V gene TRBV25-1 combines with J gene TRBJ2-5, with 11 bases fitting TRBD2. The CDR3 sequence is 17 residues long. V was clipped by 1 base and J by 4 bases; unmatched bases: 8. CDR1 is MGHDK, CDR2 SYGVNS, per germline. CDR3 amino acids: CASSESGSGRARETQYF. DNA of the CDR3: TGTGCCAGCAGTGAATCAGGTAGCGGGAGGGCCCGAGAGACCCAGTACTTC.

This clonotype appeared many times. V is TRBV3-1 and J is TRBJ2-7; D is unclear. The germline V gene encodes CDR1 LGHDT and CDR2 YNNKEL (reference sequence). V was pared by 1 base and J by 1 base, with 5 bases between. This CDR3 has 13 amino acids. Here the CDR3 DNA reads TGTGCCAGCAGCCAAGTATCTTCCTACGAGCAGTACTTC. It specifies CASSQVSSYEQYF.

This clonotype was picked up many times. The chain carries TRBV20-1 and TRBJ2-7; the match to TRBD2 covers 9 bases. J lost 1 base, V lost 3 bases, and 4 bases had no gene match. Germline V lookup: CDR1 DFQATT, CDR2 SNEGSKA (reference sequence). The CDR3 extends over 14 amino acids. The CDR3 region has the DNA TGCAGTGCTAGTCCGGGACTAGCTTCCTACGAGCAGTACTTC. It is translated as CSASPGLASYEQYF.

This clonotype came up many times. The chain employs TRBV7-9 and TRBJ2-1; TRBD2 is a possible D gene (6 bases). Looked up from germline, CDR1 is SEHNR and CDR2 is FQNEAQ (reference sequence). V shed 6 bases and J shed 6 bases, with 24 bases lying between them. The CDR3 runs to 17 residues. The CDR3 sequence is CASRFRGSEGSRNEQFF. The CDR3, as DNA: TGTGCCAGCAGATTTCGGGGGTCAGAGGGGTCTCGCAATGAGCAGTTCTTC.

This clonotype has at least ten counts. This chain uses TRBV10-2 with TRBJ2-1; possible D gene TRBD2, 6 bases. CDR3 length: 14 amino acids. V was cut by 8 bases and J by 3 bases, with 14 bases left in between. Germline V lookup: CDR1 WSHSY, CDR2 SAAADI. The chain's CDR3 is CASWPGVDYNEQFF. CDR3 DNA sequence: TGCGCCAGCTGGCCGGGAGTAGACTACAATGAGCAGTTCTTC.

This clonotype has at least ten counts. V gene TRBV6-5 combines with J gene TRBJ2-1; D unresolved. The CDR3 consists of 15 residues. Germline CDR1 and CDR2: MNHEY and SVGAGI. Deletions cut 5 bases from V and 7 bases from J, with 18 bases between. CDR3 DNA sequence: TGTGCCAGCAGTAATCTCAGGAGTTTTGGGAATGAGCAGTTCTTC. Translated: CASSNLRSFGNEQFF.

This clonotype was seen ten or more times. V is TRBV25-1 and J is TRBJ2-7; D unresolved. This CDR3 region has 12 residues. CDR1 and CDR2 from the germline V gene are MGHDK and SYGVNS. The V end was cut by 3 bases, the J end by 0 bases, with 3 bases between. Here the CDR3 reads CASSDVSYEQYF. The CDR3 DNA sequence: TGTGCCAGCAGTGACGTCTCCTACGAGCAGTACTTC.

This clonotype was seen a few times. The chain employs TRBV10-3 and TRBJ2-3, with 8 bases identical to TRBD2. There are 15 residues in the CDR3. Trimming cost V 4 bases and J 2 bases; bases outside gene matches: 5. Germline V gene lookup returns CDR1 ENHRY and CDR2 SYGVKD. CDR3 residues: CAISGREGTTDTQYF. CDR3 nucleotide sequence: TGTGCCATCAGTGGACGGGAGGGGACCACAGATACGCAGTATTTT.

This clonotype was seen at least ten times. CDR3 loop: CSVAGTLEQYF. In DNA form, the CDR3 reads TGCAGCGTAGCCGGGACACTCGAGCAGTACTTC. V is TRBV29-1 and J is TRBJ2-7; D might be TRBD1 (6 bases). Trimming removed 6 bases from V and 6 bases from J, with 12 bases in between. The CDR3 runs 11 residues. Germline CDR1 is SQVTM and CDR2 is ANQGSEA.

This clonotype is classed as medium-sized. The J gene is TRBJ2-1, the V gene TRBV5-6; D gene uncertain. The germline V gene encodes CDR1 SGHDT and CDR2 YYEEEE. Trimming stripped 2 bases from V and 1 base from J, with 7 bases between. The CDR3 sequence is 14 residues long. The CDR3 sequence: CASSFRGSYNEQFF. The CDR3 bases are TGTGCCAGCAGCTTTAGAGGATCCTACAATGAGCAGTTCTTC.

This clonotype was seen repeatedly, ten times or more. The chain employs TRBV20-1 and TRBJ1-6; TRBD1 matches at 8 bases. Per the germline V gene, CDR1 is DFQATT and CDR2 is SNEGSKA (reference sequence). The V segment lost 7 bases and the J segment 7 bases; nucleotides outside the gene matches: 6. The CDR3 contains 13 residues. Written as DNA, the CDR3 is TGCAGTGGCCCGACAGGGGCAAATTCACCCCTCCACTTT. Translated, it gives CSGPTGANSPLHF.